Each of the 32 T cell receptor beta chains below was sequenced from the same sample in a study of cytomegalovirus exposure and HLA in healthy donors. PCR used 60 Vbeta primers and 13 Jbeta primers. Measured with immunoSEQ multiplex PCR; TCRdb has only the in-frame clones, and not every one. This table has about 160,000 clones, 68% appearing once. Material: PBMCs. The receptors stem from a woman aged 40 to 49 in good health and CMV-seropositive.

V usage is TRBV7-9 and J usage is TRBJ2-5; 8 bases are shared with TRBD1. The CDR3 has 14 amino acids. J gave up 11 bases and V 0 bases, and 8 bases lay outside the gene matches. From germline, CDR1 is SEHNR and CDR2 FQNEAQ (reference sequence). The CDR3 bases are TGTGCCAGCAGCTTAGCAGAGACAGGGGAGAAGCAGTACTTC. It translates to CASSLAETGEKQYF. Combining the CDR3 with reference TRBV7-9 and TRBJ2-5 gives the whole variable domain DTGVSQNPRHKITKRGQNVTFRCDPISEHNRLYWYRQTLGQGPEFLTYFQNEAQLEKSRLLSDRFSAERPKGSFSTLEIQRTEQGDSAMYLCASSLAETGEKQYFGPGTRLLVL.

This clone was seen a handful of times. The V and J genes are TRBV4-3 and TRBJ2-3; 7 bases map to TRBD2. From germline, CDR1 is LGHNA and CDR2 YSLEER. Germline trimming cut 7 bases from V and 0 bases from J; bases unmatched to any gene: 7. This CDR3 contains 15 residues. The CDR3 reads CASTPNGGSTDTQYF. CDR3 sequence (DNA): TGCGCCAGCACCCCAAACGGGGGGAGCACAGATACGCAGTATTTT.

CDR3 sequence reads: CASSLGGKPYEQYF. For the CDR3, the DNA is TGTGCCAGCAGCTTGGGGGGGAAGCCGTACGAGCAGTACTTC. V usage is TRBV7-8 and J usage is TRBJ2-7; TRBD2 agrees at 7 bases. Germline V lookup: CDR1 SGHVS, CDR2 FQNEAQ. The CDR3 is made up of 14 amino acids. J lost 4 bases, V lost 3 bases, and 6 bases had no gene match.

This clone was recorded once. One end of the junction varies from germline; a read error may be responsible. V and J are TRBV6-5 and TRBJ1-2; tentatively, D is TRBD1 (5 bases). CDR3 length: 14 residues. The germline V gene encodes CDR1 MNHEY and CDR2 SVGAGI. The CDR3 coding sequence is TGTGCCAGCAGTTCCCCGACCGGGGGATATGGCTACCCCTTC. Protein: CASSSPTGGYGYPF.

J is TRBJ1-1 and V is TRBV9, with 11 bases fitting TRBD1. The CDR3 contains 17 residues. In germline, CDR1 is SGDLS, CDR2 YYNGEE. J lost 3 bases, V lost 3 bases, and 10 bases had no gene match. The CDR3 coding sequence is TGTGCCAGCAGCGCCGGGACAGGGGGTTTTACGGACACTGAAGCTTTCTTT. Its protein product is CASSAGTGGFTDTEAFF.

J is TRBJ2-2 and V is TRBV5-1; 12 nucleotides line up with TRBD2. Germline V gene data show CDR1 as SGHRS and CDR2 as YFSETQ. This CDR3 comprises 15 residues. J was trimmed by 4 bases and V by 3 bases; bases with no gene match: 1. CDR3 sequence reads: CASSSTSGGTGELFF. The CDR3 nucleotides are TGCGCCAGCAGCTCGACTAGCGGGGGCACCGGGGAGCTGTTTTTT.

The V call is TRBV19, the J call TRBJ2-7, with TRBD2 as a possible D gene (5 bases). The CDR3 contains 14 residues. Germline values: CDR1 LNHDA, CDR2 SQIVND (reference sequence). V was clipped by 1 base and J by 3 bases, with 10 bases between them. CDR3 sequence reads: CASSIAGNYYEQYF. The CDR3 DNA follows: TGTGCCAGTAGTATAGCGGGGAATTACTACGAGCAGTACTTC.

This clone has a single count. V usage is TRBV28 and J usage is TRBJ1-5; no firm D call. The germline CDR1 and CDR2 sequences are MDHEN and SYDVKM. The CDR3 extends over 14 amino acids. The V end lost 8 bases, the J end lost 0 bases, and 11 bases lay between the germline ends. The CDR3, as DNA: TGTGCCAGCGGGCGGGGAAATAGCAATCAGCCCCAGCATTTT. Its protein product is CASGRGNSNQPQHF.

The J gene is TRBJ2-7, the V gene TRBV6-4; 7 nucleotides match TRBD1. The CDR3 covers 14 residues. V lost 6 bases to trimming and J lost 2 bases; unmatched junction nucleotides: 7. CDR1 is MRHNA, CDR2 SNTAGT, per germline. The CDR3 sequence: CASSRDSRTYEQYF. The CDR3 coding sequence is TGTGCCAGCAGCCGGGACAGCAGGACCTACGAGCAGTACTTC.

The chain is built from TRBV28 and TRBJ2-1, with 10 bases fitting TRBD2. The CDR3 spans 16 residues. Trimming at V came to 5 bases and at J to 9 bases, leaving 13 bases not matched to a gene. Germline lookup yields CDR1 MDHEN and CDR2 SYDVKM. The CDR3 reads CASSPGGAGGRGEQFF. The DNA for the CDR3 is TGTGCCAGCAGTCCCGGGGGAGCGGGAGGGCGGGGTGAGCAGTTCTTC.

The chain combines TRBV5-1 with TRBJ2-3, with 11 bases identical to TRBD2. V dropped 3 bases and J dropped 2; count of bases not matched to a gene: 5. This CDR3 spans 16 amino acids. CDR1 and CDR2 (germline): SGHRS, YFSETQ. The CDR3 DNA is TGCGCCAGCAGCTCGGGACTAGCGGAATACACAGATACGCAGTATTTT. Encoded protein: CASSSGLAEYTDTQYF. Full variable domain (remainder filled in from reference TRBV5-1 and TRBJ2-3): KAGVTQTPRYLIKTRGQQVTLSCSPISGHRSVSWYQQTPGQGLQFLFEYFSETQRNKGNFPGRFSGRQFSNSRSEMNVSTLELGDSALYLCASSSGLAEYTDTQYFGPGTRLTVL.

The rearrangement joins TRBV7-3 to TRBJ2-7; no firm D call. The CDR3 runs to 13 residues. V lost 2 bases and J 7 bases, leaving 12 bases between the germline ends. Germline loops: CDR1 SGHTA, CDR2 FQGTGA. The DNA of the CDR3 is TGTGCCAGCAGCTTATGGGCAGGTACGGAGCAGTACTTC. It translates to CASSLWAGTEQYF.

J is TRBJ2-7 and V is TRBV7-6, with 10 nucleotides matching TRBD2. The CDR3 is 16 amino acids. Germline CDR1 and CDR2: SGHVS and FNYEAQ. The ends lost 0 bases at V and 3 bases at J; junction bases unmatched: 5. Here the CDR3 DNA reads TGTGCCAGCAGCTTAGCCCCGAGCGGGAGGGACTACGAGCAGTACTTC. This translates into CASSLAPSGRDYEQYF.

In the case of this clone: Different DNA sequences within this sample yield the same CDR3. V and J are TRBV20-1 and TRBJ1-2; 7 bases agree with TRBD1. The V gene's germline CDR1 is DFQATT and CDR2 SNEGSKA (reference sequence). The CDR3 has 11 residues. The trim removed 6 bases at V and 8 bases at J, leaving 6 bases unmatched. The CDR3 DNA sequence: TGCAGTGCCCGTACAGGGGAAGGCTACACCTTC. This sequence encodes CSARTGEGYTF.

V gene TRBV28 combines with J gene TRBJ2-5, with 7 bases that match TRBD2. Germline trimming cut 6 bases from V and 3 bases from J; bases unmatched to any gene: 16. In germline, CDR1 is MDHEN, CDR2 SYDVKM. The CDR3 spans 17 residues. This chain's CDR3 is CASSRWGLGGTKETQYF. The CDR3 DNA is TGTGCCAGCAGCAGATGGGGGTTGGGGGGGACGAAAGAGACCCAGTACTTC.

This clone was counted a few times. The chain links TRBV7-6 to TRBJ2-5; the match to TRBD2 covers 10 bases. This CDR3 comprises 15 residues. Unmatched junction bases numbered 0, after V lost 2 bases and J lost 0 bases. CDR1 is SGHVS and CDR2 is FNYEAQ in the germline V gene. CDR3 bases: TGTGCCAGCAGCTTAACTAGCGGGGACCAAGAGACCCAGTACTTC. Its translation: CASSLTSGDQETQYF.

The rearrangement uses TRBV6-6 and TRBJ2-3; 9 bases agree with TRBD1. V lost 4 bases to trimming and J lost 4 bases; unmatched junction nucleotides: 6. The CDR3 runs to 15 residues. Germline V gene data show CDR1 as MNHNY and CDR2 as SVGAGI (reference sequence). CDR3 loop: CASSLGQGAADTQYF. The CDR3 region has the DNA TGTGCCAGCAGTTTGGGACAGGGTGCCGCAGATACGCAGTATTTT.

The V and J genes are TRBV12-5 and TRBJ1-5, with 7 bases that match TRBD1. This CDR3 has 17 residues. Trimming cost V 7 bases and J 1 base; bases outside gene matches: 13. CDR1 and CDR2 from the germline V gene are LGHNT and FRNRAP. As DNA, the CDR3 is TGTGCTAGTGCCTATGCAGGGGACAGCAGCAGCAATCAGCCCCAGCATTTT. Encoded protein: CASAYAGDSSSNQPQHF.

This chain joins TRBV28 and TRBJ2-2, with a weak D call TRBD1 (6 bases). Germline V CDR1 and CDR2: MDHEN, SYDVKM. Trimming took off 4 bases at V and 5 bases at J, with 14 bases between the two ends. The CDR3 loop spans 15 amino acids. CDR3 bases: TGTGCCAGCAGTTGGTCCCCTGACAGGACCGGGGAGCTGTTTTTT. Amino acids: CASSWSPDRTGELFF.

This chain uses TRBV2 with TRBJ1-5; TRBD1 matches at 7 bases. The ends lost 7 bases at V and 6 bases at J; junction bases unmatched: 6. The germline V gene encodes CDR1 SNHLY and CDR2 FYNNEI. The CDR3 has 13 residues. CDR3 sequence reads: CASNRQGGQPQHF. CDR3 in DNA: TGTGCCAGCAATCGACAGGGAGGTCAGCCCCAGCATTTT.

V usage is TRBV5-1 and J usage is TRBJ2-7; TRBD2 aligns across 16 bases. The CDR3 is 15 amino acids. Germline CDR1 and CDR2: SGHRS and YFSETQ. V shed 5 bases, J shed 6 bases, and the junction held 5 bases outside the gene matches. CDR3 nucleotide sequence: TGCGCCAGCAGGGGACTAGCGGGAGGGGCTCGCGAGCAGTACTTC. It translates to CASRGLAGGAREQYF.

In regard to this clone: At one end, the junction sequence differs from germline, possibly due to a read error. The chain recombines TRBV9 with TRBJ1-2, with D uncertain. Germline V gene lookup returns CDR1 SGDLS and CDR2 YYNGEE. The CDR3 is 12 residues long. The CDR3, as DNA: TGTGCCAGCAGCGTAGTGGCCAGTACCCTCGCCTTC. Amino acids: CASSVVASTLAF.

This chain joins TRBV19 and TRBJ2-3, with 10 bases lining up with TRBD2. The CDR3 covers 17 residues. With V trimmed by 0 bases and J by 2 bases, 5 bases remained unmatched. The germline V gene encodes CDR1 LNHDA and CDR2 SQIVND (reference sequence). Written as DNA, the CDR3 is TGTGCCAGTAGTATAGATCTAGCGGGAGATTCCACAGATACGCAGTATTTT. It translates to CASSIDLAGDSTDTQYF.

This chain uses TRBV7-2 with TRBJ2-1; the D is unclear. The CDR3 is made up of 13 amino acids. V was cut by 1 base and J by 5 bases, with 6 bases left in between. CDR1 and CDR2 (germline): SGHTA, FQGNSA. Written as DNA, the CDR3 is TGTGCCAGCAGCTTAGGGCGGAACAATGAGCAGTTCTTC. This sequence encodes CASSLGRNNEQFF.

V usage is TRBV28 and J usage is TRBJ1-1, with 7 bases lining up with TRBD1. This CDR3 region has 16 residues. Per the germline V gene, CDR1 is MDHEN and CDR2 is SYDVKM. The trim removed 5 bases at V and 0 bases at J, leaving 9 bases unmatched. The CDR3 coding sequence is TGTGCCAGCAGTCTTGGGGGACAGTTCATGAACACTGAAGCTTTCTTT. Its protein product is CASSLGGQFMNTEAFF. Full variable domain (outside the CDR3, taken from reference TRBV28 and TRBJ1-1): DVKVTQSSRYLVKRTGEKVFLECVQDMDHENMFWYRQDPGLGLRLIYFSYDVKMKEKGDIPEGYSVSREKKERFSLILESASTNQTSMYLCASSLGGQFMNTEAFFGQGTRLTVV.

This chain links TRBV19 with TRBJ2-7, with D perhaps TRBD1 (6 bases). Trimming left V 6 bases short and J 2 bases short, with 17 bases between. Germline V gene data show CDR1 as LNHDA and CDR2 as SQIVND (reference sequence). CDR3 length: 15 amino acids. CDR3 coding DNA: TGTGCCAGTAGAAGACAGGCTACTACTCCCTACGAGCAGTACTTC. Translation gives CASRRQATTPYEQYF.

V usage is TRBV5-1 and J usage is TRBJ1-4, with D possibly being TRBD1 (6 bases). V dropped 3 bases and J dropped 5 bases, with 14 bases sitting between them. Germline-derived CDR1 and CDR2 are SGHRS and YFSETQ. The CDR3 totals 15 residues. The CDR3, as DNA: TGCGCCAGCAGCTCGGACAGAAGCACCAATGAAAAACTGTTTTTT. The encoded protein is CASSSDRSTNEKLFF.

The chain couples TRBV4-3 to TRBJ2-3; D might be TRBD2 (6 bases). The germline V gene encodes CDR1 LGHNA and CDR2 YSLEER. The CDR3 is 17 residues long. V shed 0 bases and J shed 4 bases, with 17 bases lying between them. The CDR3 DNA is TGCGCCAGCAGCCAAGACTTCGACTTGAGGAGGGCAGATACGCAGTATTTT. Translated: CASSQDFDLRRADTQYF.

The CDR3 protein is CASSLGSENGYTF. DNA for the CDR3: TGTGCCAGCAGCTTAGGGAGTGAGAATGGCTACACCTTC. The rearrangement joins TRBV13 to TRBJ1-2; unclear D gene. V shed 0 bases and J shed 6 bases, with 8 bases lying between them. Germline V lookup: CDR1 PRHDT, CDR2 FYEKMQ (reference sequence). The CDR3 has 13 amino acids.

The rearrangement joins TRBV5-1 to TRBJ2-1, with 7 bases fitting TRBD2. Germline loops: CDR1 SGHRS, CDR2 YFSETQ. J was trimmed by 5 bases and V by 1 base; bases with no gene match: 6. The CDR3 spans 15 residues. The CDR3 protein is CASSLITSVDNEQFF. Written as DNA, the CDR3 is TGCGCCAGCAGCTTGATTACTAGCGTCGACAATGAGCAGTTCTTC.

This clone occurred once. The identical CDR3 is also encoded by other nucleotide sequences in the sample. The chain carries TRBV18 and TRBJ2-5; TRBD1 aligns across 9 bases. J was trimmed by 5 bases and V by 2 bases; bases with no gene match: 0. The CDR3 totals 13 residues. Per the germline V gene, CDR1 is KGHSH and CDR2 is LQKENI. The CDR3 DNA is TGTGCCAGCTCACCAGGACAGGGGGAGACCCAGTACTTC. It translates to CASSPGQGETQYF.

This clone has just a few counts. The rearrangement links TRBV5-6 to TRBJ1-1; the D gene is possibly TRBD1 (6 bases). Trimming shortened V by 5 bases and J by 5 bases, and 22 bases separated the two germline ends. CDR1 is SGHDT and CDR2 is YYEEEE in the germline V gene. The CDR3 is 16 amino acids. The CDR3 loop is CASSPRHLEGGTEAFF. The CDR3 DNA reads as TGTGCCAGCAGTCCGCGACACCTCGAGGGGGGGACTGAAGCTTTCTTT.